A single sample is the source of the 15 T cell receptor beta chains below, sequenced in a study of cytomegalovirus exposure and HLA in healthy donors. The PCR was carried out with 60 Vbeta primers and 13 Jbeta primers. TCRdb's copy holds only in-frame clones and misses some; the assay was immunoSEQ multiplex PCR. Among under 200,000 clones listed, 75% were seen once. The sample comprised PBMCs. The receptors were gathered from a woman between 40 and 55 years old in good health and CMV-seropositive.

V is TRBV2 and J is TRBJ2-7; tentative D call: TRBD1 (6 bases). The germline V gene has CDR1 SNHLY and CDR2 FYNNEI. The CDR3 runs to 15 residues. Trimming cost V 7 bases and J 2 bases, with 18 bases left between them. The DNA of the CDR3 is TGTGCCAGCATGAAGAACAGGGTGAGTCCCTACGAGCAGTACTTC. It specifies CASMKNRVSPYEQYF.

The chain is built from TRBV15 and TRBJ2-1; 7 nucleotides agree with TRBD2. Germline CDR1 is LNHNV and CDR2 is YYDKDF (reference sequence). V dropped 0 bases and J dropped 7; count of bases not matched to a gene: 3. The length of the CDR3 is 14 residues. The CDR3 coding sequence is TGTGCCACCAGCAGAGATTTGCGGGAGAATGAGCAGTTCTTC. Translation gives CATSRDLRENEQFF.

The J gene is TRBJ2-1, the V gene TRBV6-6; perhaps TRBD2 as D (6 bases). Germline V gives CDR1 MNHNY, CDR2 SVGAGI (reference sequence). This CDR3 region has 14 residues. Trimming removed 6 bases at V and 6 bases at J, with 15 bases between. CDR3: CASRGSGAVNEQFF. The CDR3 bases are TGTGCCAGCAGGGGGTCGGGAGCTGTCAATGAGCAGTTCTTC.

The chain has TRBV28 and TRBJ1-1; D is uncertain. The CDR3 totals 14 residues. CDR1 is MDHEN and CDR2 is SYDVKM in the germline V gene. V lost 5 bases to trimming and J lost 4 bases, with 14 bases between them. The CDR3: CASSDPGGFTEAFF. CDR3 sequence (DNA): TGTGCCAGCAGTGACCCGGGAGGTTTCACTGAAGCTTTCTTT.

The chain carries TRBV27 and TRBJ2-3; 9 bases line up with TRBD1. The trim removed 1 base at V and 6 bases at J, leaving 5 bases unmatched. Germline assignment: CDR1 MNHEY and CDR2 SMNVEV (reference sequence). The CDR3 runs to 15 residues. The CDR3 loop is CASSLWGQGRDTQYF. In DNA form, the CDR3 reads TGTGCCAGCAGTTTATGGGGACAGGGTCGTGATACGCAGTATTTT.

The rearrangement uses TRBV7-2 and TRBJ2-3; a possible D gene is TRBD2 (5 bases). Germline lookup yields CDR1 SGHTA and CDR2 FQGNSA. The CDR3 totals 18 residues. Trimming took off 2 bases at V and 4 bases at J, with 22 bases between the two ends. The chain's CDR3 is CASSLSDPTRFWADTQYF. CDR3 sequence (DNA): TGTGCCAGCAGCTTATCTGATCCTACTAGGTTCTGGGCAGATACGCAGTATTTT.

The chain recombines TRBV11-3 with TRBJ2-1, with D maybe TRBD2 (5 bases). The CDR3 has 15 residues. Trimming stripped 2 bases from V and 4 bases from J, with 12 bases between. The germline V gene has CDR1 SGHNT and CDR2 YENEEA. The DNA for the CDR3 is TGTGCCAGCAGCTTAAACGGGGAGCGGTACAATGAGCAGTTCTTC. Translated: CASSLNGERYNEQFF.

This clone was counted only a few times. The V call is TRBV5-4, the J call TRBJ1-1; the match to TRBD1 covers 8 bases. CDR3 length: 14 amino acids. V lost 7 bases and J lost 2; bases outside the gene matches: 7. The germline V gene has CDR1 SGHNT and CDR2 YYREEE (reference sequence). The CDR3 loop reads CASQPRGRNTEAFF. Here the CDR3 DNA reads TGTGCCAGCCAACCCAGGGGGCGCAACACTGAAGCTTTCTTT.

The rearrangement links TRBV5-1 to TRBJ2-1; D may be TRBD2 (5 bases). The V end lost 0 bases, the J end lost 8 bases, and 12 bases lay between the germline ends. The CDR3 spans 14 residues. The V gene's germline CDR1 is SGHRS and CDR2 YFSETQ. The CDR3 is CASSLVDGMDEQFF. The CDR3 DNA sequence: TGCGCCAGCAGCTTGGTAGACGGGATGGATGAGCAGTTCTTC.

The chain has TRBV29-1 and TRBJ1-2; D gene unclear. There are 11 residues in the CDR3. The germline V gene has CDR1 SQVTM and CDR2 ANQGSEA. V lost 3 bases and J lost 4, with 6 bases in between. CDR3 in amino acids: CSVDRGYGYTF. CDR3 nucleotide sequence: TGCAGCGTTGATCGGGGCTATGGCTACACCTTC.

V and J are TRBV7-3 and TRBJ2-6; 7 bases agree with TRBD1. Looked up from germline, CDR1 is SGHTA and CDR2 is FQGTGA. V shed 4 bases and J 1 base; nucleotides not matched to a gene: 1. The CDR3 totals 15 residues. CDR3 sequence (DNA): TGTGCCAGCAGCTCAGGGGGATCTGGGGCCAACGTCCTGACTTTC. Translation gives CASSSGGSGANVLTF.

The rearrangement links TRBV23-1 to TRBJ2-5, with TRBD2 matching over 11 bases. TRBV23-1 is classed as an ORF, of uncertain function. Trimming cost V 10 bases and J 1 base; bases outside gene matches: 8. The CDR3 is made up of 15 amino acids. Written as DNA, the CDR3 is TGCGCCACGGGACTAGCGGAGGGAGGCCAAGAGACCCAGTACTTC. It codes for CATGLAEGGQETQYF.

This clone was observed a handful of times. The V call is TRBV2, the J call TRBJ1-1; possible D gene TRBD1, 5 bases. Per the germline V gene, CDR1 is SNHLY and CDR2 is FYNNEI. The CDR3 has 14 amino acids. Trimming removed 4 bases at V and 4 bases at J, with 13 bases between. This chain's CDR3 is CASSGVQGGTEAFF. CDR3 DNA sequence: TGTGCCAGCAGTGGAGTTCAGGGAGGCACTGAAGCTTTCTTT.

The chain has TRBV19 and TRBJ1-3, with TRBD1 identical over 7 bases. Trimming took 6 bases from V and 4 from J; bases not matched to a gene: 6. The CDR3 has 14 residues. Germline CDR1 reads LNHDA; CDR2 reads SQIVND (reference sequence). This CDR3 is CASSIGGGGNTIYF. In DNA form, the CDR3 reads TGTGCCAGTAGCATCGGAGGGGGCGGAAACACCATATATTTT.

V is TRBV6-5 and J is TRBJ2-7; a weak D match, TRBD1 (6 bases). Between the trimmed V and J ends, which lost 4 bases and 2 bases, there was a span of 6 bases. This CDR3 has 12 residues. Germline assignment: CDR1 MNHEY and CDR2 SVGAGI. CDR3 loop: CASSSGAYEQYF. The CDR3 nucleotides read TGTGCCAGCAGTTCAGGGGCCTACGAGCAGTACTTC.